The entry below gives a single TCR beta chain sequence along with its context. It lacks a known antigen. No much larger clonotype is one base removed from it; base qualities were not supplied. The data stem from a study of T cell responses to AZD1222 COVID-19 vaccine (dated by TCRdb to about 2021). About the study as a whole: TCR sequencing covered 230 to 250 trial participants: 200 to 220 given two doses of AZD1222 and some 25 given two doses of MenACWY control vaccine. Trial participants were enrolled by age into 18-55, 56-69 and 70-plus year subgroups, with roughly 160, 29 and 62 TCR-sequenced participants respectively.

Here is what the overall study found, with its caveats: Because no day 14 peak-response samples were available, repertoires were characterized only after the peak T cell response. Participants were mostly white British and included more females than males, and it was suggested by the authors that clonal diversity may have been underestimated. The vaccine-associated CD4 TCRs covered the entire spike protein, and the dominant responses fell in regions 160-218 and 743-854. In the small 56-69-year group, the increase in depth fell short of significance, most likely because of low power. Conclusions about previously exposed vaccinees are limited, since just 5 to 7 AZD1222 recipients were seropositive for SARS-CoV-2 at baseline. Reportedly, almost half of the unique spike-specific TCRs recognized epitopes lying outside the regions that are mutated in the B.1.351 and B.1.1.7 variants. After two AZD1222 doses, both the breadth and the depth of spike-specific TCRs were significantly higher than at day 0 and than in MenACWY recipients.

The CDR3, cysteine through phenylalanine, is 15 amino acids long. Solely the CDR3 DNA is kept, with 45 bases framed from the first base. Looking up the germline V gene yields CDR1 SNHLY and CDR2 FYNNEI. At the junction V is shortened by 3 bases and J by 9 bases; bases outside the gene matches: 8. The CDR3 regions of human TCRbeta chains were analyzed by immunosequencing. Concerning the study's data processing: TCRs in the repertoires were compared against a reference library of SARS-CoV-2-specific TCRs that had been generated with the MIRA antigen-specificity platform. Breadth meant the fraction of unique TCRs that were SARS-CoV-2-associated, whereas depth meant the fraction of total T cells that were SARS-CoV-2-associated. Each spike-specific TCR was assigned to its reactive spike region and to a CD4 or CD8 class using the MIRA data. Log10-transformed breadth and depth values were compared by one-way ANOVA with Sidak's multiple comparisons tests. The immuneACCESS repertoire file appears here via TCRdb, limited to in-frame rearrangements. These files lack a portion of the clones; in checked studies, under half of the deficit traces to unresolved V genes, and the cause of the others is not known. The DNA was the basis for D and trimming; V, J and clone size are from that table. For this sample there are just over 30,000 clones; approximately 87% appear just once. Less than 15% of the sample is taken by the ten largest.

Read against the paper, the sample's time point label means: about 28 days (+/-7) after the second vaccine dose. AZD1222 recipients given second doses at about 4 weeks or at about 12 weeks were pooled, since spike-specific TCR depth and breadth were not found to differ between the two schedules. Vaccinee samples came from UK trials COV001 and COV002, including a single-blind randomized controlled phase 2/3 trial of AZD1222 (ChAdOx1 nCoV-19) in healthy adults. For TCRbeta chain sequencing, PBMC samples from trial participants were taken at day 0 and at day 28 after the second dose. The chain is encoded by TRBV2 joined to TRBJ1-6; TRBD1 matches 7 bases in the middle. This specimen consisted of peripheral blood, obtained 28 days after the second AZD1222 dose. The TCR comes from an adult who received the AZD1222 COVID-19 vaccine. The CDR3 protein sequence reads: CASSDQGDSFSPLHF. In nucleotides, the sequence is TGTGCCAGCAGTGATCAGGGGGACAGTTTTTCACCCCTCCACTTT.